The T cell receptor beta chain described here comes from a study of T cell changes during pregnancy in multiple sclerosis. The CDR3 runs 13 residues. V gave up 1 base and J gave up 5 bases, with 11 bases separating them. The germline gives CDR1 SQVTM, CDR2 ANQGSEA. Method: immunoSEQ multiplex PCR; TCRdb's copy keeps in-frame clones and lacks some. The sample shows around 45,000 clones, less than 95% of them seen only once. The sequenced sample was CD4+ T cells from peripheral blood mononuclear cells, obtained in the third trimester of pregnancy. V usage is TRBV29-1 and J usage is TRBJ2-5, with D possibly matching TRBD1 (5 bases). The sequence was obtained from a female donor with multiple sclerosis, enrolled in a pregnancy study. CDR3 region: CSVEVGVGETQYF. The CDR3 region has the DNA TGCAGCGTTGAAGTAGGGGTCGGGGAGACCCAGTACTTC.